This TCR beta chain was retrieved from a study of T cells in localized non-small cell lung cancer. Findings of the study overall: Median approximately 50 top-100 tumor clones were shared with paired adjacent lung.

Looked up from germline, CDR1 is SEHNR and CDR2 is FQNEAQ (reference sequence). The V gene end was trimmed by 5 bases and the J gene end by 6 bases; junction bases not matched to a gene: 16. CDR3 length: 17 residues. Libraries were prepared by immunoSEQ multiplex PCR; TCRdb keeps only in-frame clonotypes and omits some of them. The sample includes about 31,000 clones, roughly 94% of them seen just once. Comment on this clone: Its antigen is still unknown.

The V gene is TRBV7-9, the J gene TRBJ2-1; 7 nucleotides agree with TRBD1. The origin of this receptor is a woman aged 35 to 69 with stage I lung adenocarcinoma. The sample was peripheral blood, taken before any cancer treatment. CDR3 nucleotide sequence: TGTGCCAGCAGCAAACAACCGTGGTACAGGGGTTCCAATGAGCAGTTCTTC. Its translation is CASSKQPWYRGSNEQFF.